One T cell receptor beta chain is described in this entry. Clinical history as reported by participants underpinned cohort assignment. The data were taken from a study of blood T cell repertoires in COVID-19. Per the authors' pipeline: Counts of nucleated cells, estimated from reference gene primer amplification, were obtained. Profiling relied on immunoSEQ multiplex PCR, and the TCRdb table lists in-frame clones only, not all of them. The V and J calls and the clone size are those of that table, but D and trimming were determined from the DNA. The sample lists roughly 200,000 clones, approximately 85% occurring once. The CDR3 sequence is 14 residues long. V lost 4 bases to trimming and J lost 7 bases; unmatched junction nucleotides: 10. Germline CDR1 and CDR2: SGHNT and YYREEE (reference sequence).

Source material: PBMCs or T cells enriched from blood (not recorded which). V is TRBV5-4 and J is TRBJ2-7; 8 bases agree with TRBD1. The source is a man aged 35 to 55 who had recovered from COVID-19. CDR3 region: CASSPRDRTSEQYF. The CDR3 coding sequence is TGTGCCAGCAGCCCGAGGGACAGGACCTCGGAGCAGTACTTC.